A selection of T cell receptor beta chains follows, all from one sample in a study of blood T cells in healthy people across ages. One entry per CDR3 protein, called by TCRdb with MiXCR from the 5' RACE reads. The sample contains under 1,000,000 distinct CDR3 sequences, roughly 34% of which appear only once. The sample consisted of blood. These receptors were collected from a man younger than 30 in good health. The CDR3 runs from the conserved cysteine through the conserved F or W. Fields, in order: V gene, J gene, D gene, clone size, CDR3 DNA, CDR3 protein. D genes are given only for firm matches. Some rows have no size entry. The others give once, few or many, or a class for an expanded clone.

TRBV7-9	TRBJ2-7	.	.	TGTACCAGCAGCTTTGTAGGGGGAGCCTACGAGCAGTACTTC	CTSSFVGGAYEQYF
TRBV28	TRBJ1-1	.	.	TGTGCCAGCAGGGCCCCAGGGCTTGAAGCTTTCTTT	CASRAPGLEAFF
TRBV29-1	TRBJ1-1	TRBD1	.	TGCAGCGTTGACCCGAAGGGGGCCCCGAACACTGGAGCTTTCTTT	CSVDPKGAPNTGAFF
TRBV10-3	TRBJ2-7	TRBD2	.	TGTGCCATCAGTGAATTAGCGGGGGGCTCCTACAATGAGCAGTACTTC	CAISELAGGSYNEQYF
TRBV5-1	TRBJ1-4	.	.	TGCGCCAGCAGCTTTTCGGGGGGATCTAATGAAAAACTGTTTTTT	CASSFSGGSNEKLFF
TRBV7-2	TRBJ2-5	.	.	TGTGCCAGCAGCCTCCTTCCGGGCAGGGTCCAAGAGACCCAGTACTTC	CASSLLPGRVQETQYF
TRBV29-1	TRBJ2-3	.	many	TGCAGCGCCGTAGGGTCAGATACGCAGTATTTT	CSAVGSDTQYF
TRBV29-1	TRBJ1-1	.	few	TGCAGCGTTTTGGGGGCGTCAGGGAACACTGAAGCTTTCTTT	CSVLGASGNTEAFF
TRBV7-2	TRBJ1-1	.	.	TGTGCCAGCAGCTCAGGGGTAGAACTTCGTCTGAACACTGAAGCTTTCTTT	CASSSGVELRLNTEAFF
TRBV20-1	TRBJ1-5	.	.	TGCAGTGCTAGGGTTGAAGATCGGCCCCAGCATTTT	CSARVEDRPQHF
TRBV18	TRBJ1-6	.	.	TGTGCCAGCTCACCAAGCGTAACAGCAGGATCCTATAATTCACCCCTCCACTTT	CASSPSVTAGSYNSPLHF
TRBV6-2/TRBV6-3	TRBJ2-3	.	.	TGTGCCAGCAGTCCCCATAGCGCGGGAAACAGATACGCGTATTTT	CASSPHSAGNRYAYF
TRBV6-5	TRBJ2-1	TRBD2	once	TGTGCCAGCACCCGTAGCGGGAGAAACAATGAGCAGTTCTTC	CASTRSGRNNEQFF
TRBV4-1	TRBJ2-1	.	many	TGCGCCAGCAACGCTCGGGACGGTTACAATGAGCAGTTCTTC	CASNARDGYNEQFF
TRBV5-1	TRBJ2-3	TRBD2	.	TGCGCCAGCAGTCGGGGGCCTAGCGGGGGCACAGATACGCAGTATTTT	CASSRGPSGGTDTQYF
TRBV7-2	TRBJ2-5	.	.	TGTGCCAGCAACCAGCTTGGGGTTCCTAGGTTGGAGACCCAGTACTTC	CASNQLGVPRLETQYF
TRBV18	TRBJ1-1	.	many	TGTGCCAGCAGTCCCCAAACAGGGAACACTGAAGCTTTCTTT	CASSPQTGNTEAFF
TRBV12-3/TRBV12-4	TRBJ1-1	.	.	TGTGCCAGCATACAAGTTATGAACACTGAAGCTTTCTTT	CASIQVMNTEAFF
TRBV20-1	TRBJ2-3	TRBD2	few	TGCAGTGCAAAAGCGGGGGGAATCACAGATACGCAGTATTTT	CSAKAGGITDTQYF
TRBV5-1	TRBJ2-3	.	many	TGCGCCAGCGGCCGGGACACCAGCACAGATACGCAGTATTTT	CASGRDTSTDTQYF
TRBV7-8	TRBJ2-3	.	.	TGTGCCAGCAGCTTGCGGAGGGACAACACAGATACGCAGTATTTT	CASSLRRDNTDTQYF
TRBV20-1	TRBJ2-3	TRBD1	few	TGCAGTGCCACAGGGGAGACAGATACGCAGTATTTT	CSATGETDTQYF
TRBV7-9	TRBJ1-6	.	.	TGTGCCAGCAGCCCCTATCAAGAGGCACCCCTCCACTTT	CASSPYQEAPLHF
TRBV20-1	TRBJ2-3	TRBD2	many	TGCAGTGCCCCAGCGGGGGCGAGCACAGATACGCAGTATTTT	CSAPAGASTDTQYF
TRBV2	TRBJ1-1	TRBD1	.	TGTGCCAGCAGCATGTCCGGGACAGGCATAAAAGCTTTCTTT	CASSMSGTGIKAFF
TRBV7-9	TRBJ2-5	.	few	TGTGCCAGCAGCTTAAAGGGGCTACAAGAGACCCAGTACTTC	CASSLKGLQETQYF
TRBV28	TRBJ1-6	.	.	TGTGCCAGCAGTTTAACCTGGGAGAATTCACCCCTCCACTTT	CASSLTWENSPLHF